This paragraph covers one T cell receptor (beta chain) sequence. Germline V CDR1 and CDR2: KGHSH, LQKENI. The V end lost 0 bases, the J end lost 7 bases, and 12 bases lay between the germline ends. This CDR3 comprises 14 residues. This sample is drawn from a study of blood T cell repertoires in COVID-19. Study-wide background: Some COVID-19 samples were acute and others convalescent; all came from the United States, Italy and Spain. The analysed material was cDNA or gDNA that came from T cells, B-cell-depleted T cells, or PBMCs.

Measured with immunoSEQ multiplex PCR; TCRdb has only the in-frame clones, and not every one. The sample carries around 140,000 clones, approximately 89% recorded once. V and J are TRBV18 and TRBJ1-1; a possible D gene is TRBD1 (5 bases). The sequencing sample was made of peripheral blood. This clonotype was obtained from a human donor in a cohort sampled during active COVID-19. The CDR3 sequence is CASSPPVTAGEAFF. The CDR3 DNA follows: TGTGCCAGCTCACCACCGGTGACAGCTGGTGAAGCTTTCTTT.